These 8 T cell receptor beta chains originate from one sample sequenced in a study of human T cells and chemical hapten exposure. Sample time point: pre-sensitization, week 0. The treatment: therapeutic diphenylcyclopropenone sensitization with weekly scalp DPC. A single record per CDR3 protein comes from TCRdb applying MiXCR to the RACE reads. The top ten hold around 2.8% of the sample, which has 95,000 to 150,000 distinct CDR3 sequences, approximately 12% seen once. The source was whole blood, collected in connection with sensitization to the hapten diphenylcyclopropenone (DPC). The receptors shown here come from a woman aged 18-29 years with alopecia areata. Some clones in this sample may be carry-over from other donors' samples.

This clonotype was recorded a few times. CDR3 amino acids: CASSEARGTVQYF. In DNA form, the CDR3 reads TGTGCCAGCAGTGAAGCGCGGGGAACAGTTCAGTACTTC. The chain joins TRBV2 to TRBJ2-7; the D gene is possibly TRBD2 (6 bases). This CDR3 spans 13 amino acids. Germline CDR1 SNHLY, CDR2 FYNNEI. V was clipped by 0 bases and J by 10 bases, with 13 bases between them.

At least ten counts were recorded for this clonotype. The rearrangement links TRBV20-1 to TRBJ1-1; D uncertain. CDR3 length: 15 residues. Trimming removed 0 bases at V and 1 base at J, with 12 bases between. Germline V gives CDR1 DFQATT, CDR2 SNEGSKA (reference sequence). The CDR3 sequence is CSARDLSQKNTEAFF. CDR3 in DNA: TGCAGTGCTAGAGATCTTTCGCAGAAGAACACTGAAGCTTTCTTT.

This clonotype was seen more than once but under ten times. The genes are TRBV12-3 or TRBV12-4 and TRBJ2-1; no reliable D call. CDR3 length: 22 amino acids. Trimming stripped 3 bases from V and 7 bases from J, with 37 bases between. DNA of the CDR3: TGTGCCAGCAGTTTGTTCTCAGGTCCCCGATTGCCGATAAGGGTTCTTAGGAATGAGCAGTTCTTC. Protein: CASSLFSGPRLPIRVLRNEQFF.

This clonotype has just a few counts. The chain is built from TRBV7-2 and TRBJ2-5, with D possibly being TRBD1 (6 bases). The CDR3 consists of 16 residues. V was trimmed by 5 bases and J by 1 base, leaving 17 bases between them. Germline assignment: CDR1 SGHTA and CDR2 FQGNSA. CDR3 bases: TGTGCCAGCAGCCCCCAGGGCAGGGGCTTCCAAGAGACCCAGTACTTC. This sequence encodes CASSPQGRGFQETQYF.

This clonotype appeared many times. The chain recombines TRBV29-1 with TRBJ2-7; 11 nucleotides match TRBD2. The CDR3 is 14 amino acids. Germline CDR1 is SQVTM and CDR2 is ANQGSEA. With V trimmed by 6 bases and J by 0 bases, 4 bases remained unmatched. CDR3 residues: CSVTGTSGSYEQYF. In nucleotides, the CDR3 is TGCAGCGTGACCGGGACTAGCGGCTCCTACGAGCAGTACTTC.

The CDR3 sequence is CAISTTEPTGELFF. As DNA, the CDR3 is TGTGCCATCAGTACGACAGAGCCCACCGGGGAGCTGTTTTTT. V and J are TRBV10-3 and TRBJ2-2; TRBD1 is a possible D gene (5 bases). The CDR3 runs to 14 residues. Deletions cut 5 bases from V and 4 bases from J, with 11 bases between. CDR1 and CDR2 from the germline V gene are ENHRY and SYGVKD.

The gene calls are TRBV12-3 or TRBV12-4 and TRBJ2-7; 7 nucleotides line up with TRBD1. The CDR3 runs to 15 residues. Germline trimming cut 3 bases from V and 3 bases from J; bases unmatched to any gene: 8. This CDR3 reads CASSFVRDSHYEQYF. CDR3 DNA: TGTGCCAGCAGTTTCGTCAGGGACAGTCACTACGAGCAGTACTTC.

The chain carries TRBV29-1 and TRBJ2-1, with D perhaps TRBD1 or TRBD2 (5 bases each). Per germline, CDR1 SQVTM and CDR2 ANQGSEA. This CDR3 spans 12 amino acids. V lost 6 bases, J lost 9 bases, and 15 bases lay in between. The CDR3 DNA sequence: TGCAGCGTCAACGGGGCCCAGGGTGAGCAGTTCTTC. Translated: CSVNGAQGEQFF.